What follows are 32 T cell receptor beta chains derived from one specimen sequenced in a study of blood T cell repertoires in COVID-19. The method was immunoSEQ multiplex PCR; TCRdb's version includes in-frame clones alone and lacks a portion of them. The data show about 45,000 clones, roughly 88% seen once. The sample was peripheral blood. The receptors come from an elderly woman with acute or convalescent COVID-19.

CDR3 loop: CASSGGSGYSGSYEQYF. The CDR3 DNA is TGCGCCAGCAGCGGTGGGAGCGGGTACTCCGGCTCCTACGAGCAGTACTTC. The chain employs TRBV10-2 and TRBJ2-7; tentatively, D is TRBD2 (6 bases). V was trimmed by 6 bases and J by 0 bases, leaving 21 bases between them. Germline CDR1 and CDR2: WSHSY and SAAADI. This CDR3 contains 17 residues.

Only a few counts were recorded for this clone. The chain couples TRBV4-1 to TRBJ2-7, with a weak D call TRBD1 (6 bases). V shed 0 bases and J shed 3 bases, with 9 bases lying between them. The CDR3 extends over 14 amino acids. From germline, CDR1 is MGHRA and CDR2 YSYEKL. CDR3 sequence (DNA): TGCGCCAGCAGCCAAGAGGGCAGGGGCTACGAGCAGTACTTC. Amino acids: CASSQEGRGYEQYF.

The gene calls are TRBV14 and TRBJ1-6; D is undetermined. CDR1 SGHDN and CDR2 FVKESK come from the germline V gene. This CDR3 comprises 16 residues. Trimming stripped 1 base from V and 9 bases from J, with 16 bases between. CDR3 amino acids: CASSQGLAGEGSPLHF. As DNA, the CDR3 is TGTGCCAGCAGCCAAGGTCTGGCCGGGGAGGGTTCACCCCTCCACTTT. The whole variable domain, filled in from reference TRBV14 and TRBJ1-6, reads EAGVTQFPSHSVIEKGQTVTLRCDPISGHDNLYWYRRVMGKEIKFLLHFVKESKQDESGMPNNRFLAERTGGTYSTLKVQPAELEDSGVYFCASSQGLAGEGSPLHFGNGTRLTVT.

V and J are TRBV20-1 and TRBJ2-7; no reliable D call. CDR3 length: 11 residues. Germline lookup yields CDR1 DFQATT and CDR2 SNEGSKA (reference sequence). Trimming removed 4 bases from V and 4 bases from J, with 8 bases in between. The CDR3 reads CSAKLNYEQYF. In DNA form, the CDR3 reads TGCAGTGCTAAACTAAATTACGAGCAGTACTTC.

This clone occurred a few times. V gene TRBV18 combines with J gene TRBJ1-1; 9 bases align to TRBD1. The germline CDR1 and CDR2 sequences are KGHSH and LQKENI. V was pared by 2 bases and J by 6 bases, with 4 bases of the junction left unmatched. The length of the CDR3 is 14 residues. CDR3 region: CASSPRGQGPEAFF. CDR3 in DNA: TGTGCCAGCTCACCAAGGGGACAGGGACCTGAAGCTTTCTTT.

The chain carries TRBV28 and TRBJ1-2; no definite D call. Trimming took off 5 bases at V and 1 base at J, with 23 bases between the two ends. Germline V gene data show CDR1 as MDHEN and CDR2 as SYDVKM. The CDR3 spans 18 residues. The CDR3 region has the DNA TGTGCCAGCAGTCCTACCCCGGGGAACACCCTTCTTAACTATGGCTACACCTTC. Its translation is CASSPTPGNTLLNYGYTF.

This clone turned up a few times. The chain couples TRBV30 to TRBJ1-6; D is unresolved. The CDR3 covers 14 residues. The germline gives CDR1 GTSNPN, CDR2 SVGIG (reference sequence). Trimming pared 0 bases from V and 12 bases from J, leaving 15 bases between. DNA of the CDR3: TGTGCCTGGAGTGTACAAACACTATACAAACCCCTCCACTTT. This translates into CAWSVQTLYKPLHF.

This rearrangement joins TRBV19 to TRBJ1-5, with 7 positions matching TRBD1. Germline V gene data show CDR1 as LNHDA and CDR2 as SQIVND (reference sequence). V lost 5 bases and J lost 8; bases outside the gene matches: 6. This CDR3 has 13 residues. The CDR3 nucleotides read TGTGCCAGTAGTTCCTTCGGGACAGAGCCCCAGCATTTT. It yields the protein CASSSFGTEPQHF.

The chain's CDR3 is CASSSARAKVSGANVLTF. CDR3 DNA sequence: TGTGCCAGCTCATCTGCCAGGGCGAAGGTCTCTGGGGCCAACGTCCTGACTTTC. The chain has TRBV18 and TRBJ2-6; D possibly corresponds to TRBD1 (5 bases). This CDR3 contains 18 residues. The germline V gene has CDR1 KGHSH and CDR2 LQKENI. The V end lost 5 bases, the J end lost 0 bases, and 17 bases lay between the germline ends.

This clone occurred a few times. The CDR3 DNA is TGTGCCAGTAGCCAGGACGGGGACACTGAAGCTTTCTTT. Protein sequence: CASSQDGDTEAFF. The J gene is TRBJ1-1, the V gene TRBV19; D gene ambiguous. With 6 bases removed from V and 3 bases from J, the gap between germline ends came to 11 bases. There are 13 residues in the CDR3. The germline V gene encodes CDR1 LNHDA and CDR2 SQIVND (reference sequence).

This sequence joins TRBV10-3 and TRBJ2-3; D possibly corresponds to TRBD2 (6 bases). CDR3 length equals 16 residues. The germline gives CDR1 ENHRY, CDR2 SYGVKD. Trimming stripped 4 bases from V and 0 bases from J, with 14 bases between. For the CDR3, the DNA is TGTGCCATCAGTGCACAAAGCGGGTCTAGCACAGATACGCAGTATTTT. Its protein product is CAISAQSGSSTDTQYF.

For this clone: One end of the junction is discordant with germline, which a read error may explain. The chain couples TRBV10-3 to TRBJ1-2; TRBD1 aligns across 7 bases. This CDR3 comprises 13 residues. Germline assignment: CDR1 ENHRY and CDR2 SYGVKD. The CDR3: CTINQGQLDGYTF. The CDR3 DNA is TGTACCATCAACCAGGGACAGTTGGATGGCTACACCTTC.

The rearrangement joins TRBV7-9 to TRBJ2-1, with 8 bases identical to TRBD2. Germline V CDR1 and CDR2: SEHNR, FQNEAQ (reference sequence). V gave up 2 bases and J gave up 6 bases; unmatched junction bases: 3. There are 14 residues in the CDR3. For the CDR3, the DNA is TGTGCCAGCAGCTTACCTAGCGGGCTCAATGAGCAGTTCTTC. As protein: CASSLPSGLNEQFF.

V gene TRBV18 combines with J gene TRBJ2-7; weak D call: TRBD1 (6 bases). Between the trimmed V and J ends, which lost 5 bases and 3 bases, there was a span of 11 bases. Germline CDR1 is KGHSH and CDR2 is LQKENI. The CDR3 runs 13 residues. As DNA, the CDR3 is TGTGCCAGCTCATCAACAGGGTACTACGAGCAGTACTTC. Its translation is CASSSTGYYEQYF.

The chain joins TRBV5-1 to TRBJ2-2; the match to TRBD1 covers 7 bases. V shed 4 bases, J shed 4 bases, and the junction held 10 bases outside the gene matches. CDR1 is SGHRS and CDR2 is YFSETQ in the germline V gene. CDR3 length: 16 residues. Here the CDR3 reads CASSPPTGFGTGELFF. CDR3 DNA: TGCGCCAGCAGCCCCCCGACAGGGTTTGGCACCGGGGAGCTGTTTTTT.

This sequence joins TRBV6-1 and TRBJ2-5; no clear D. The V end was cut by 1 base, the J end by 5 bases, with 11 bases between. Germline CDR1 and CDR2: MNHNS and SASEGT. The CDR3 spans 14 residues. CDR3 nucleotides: TGTGCCAGCAGTGAAGGCGTTTTTCGGGAGACCCAGTACTTC. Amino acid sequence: CASSEGVFRETQYF.

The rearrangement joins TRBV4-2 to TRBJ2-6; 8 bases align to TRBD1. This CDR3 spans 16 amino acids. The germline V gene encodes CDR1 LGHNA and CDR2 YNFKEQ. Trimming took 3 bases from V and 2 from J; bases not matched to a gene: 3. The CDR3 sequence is CASSQPGGAGANVLTF. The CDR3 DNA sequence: TGTGCCAGCAGCCAGCCAGGGGGCGCTGGGGCCAACGTCCTGACTTTC.

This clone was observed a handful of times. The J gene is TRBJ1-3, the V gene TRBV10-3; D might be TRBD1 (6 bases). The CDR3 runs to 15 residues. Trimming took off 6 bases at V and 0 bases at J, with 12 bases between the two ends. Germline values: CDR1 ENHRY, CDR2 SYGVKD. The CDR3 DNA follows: TGTGCCATCAGGATCGGACAGAGCTCTGGAAACACCATATATTTT. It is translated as CAIRIGQSSGNTIYF.

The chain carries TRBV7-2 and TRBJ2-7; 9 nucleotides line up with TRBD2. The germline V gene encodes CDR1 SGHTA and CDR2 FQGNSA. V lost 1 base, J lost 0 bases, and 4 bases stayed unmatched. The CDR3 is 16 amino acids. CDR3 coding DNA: TGTGCCAGCAGCTTAGAGCGCGGGAGGGCCTCCTACGAGCAGTACTTC. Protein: CASSLERGRASYEQYF.

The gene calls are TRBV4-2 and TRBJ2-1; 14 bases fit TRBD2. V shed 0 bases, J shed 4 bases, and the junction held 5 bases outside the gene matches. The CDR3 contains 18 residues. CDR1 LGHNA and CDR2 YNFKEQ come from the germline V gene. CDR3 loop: CASSQDPGTSGSYNEQFF. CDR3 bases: TGTGCCAGCAGCCAAGACCCCGGGACTAGCGGGAGTTACAATGAGCAGTTCTTC.

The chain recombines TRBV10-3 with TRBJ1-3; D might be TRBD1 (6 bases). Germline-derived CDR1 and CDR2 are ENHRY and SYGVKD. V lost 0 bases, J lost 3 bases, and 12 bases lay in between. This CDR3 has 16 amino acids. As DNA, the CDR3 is TGTGCCATCAGTGAGTCGTTTCTCAGGGGTGGAAACACCATATATTTT. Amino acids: CAISESFLRGGNTIYF.

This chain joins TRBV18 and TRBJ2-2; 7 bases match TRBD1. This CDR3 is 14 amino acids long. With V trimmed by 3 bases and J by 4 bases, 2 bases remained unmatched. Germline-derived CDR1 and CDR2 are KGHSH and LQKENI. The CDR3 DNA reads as TGTGCCAGCTCACCGGGACAGTCCACCGGGGAGCTGTTTTTT. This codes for CASSPGQSTGELFF.

CDR3 in amino acids: CASSMRELGNEQFF. The CDR3 coding sequence is TGTGCCAGTAGTATGCGGGAGCTAGGCAATGAGCAGTTCTTC. The chain joins TRBV19 to TRBJ2-1; 7 bases are a match to TRBD2. Germline-derived CDR1 and CDR2 are LNHDA and SQIVND (reference sequence). The CDR3 is made up of 14 amino acids. Germline trimming cut 3 bases from V and 6 bases from J; bases unmatched to any gene: 5.

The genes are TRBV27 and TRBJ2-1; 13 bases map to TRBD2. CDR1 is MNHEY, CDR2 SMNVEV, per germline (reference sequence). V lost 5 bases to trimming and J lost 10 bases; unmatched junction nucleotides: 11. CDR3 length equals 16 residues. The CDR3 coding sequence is TGTGCCAGCAGTACCTCACTAGCGGGAGGGCCAGGAGAGCAGTTCTTC. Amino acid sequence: CASSTSLAGGPGEQFF.

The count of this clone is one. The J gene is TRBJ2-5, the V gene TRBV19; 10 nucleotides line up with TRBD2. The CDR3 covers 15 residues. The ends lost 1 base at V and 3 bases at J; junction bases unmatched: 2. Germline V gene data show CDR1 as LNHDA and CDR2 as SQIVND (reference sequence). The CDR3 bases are TGTGCCAGTAGTATAGCTCTAGCGGGGGAAGAGACCCAGTACTTC. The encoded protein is CASSIALAGEETQYF.

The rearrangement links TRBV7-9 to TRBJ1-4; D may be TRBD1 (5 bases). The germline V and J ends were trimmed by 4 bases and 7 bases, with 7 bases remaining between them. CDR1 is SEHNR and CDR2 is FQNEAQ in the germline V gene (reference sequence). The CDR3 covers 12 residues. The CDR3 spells CASSWGGEKLFF. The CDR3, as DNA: TGTGCCAGCAGCTGGGGGGGTGAAAAACTGTTTTTT.

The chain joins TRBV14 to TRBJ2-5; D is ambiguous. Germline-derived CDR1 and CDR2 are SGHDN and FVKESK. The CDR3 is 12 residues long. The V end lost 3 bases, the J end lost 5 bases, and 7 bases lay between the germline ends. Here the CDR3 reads CASSHVRETQYF. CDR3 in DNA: TGTGCCAGCAGCCATGTGAGGGAGACCCAGTACTTC.

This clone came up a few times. CDR3 residues: CASRDRGEQYF. The CDR3 DNA reads as TGTGCCAGCAGGGACAGGGGCGAGCAGTACTTC. The chain combines TRBV27 with TRBJ2-7; 9 nucleotides line up with TRBD1. Germline assignment: CDR1 MNHEY and CDR2 SMNVEV (reference sequence). CDR3 length equals 11 residues. Trimming cost V 6 bases and J 6 bases; bases outside gene matches: 0.

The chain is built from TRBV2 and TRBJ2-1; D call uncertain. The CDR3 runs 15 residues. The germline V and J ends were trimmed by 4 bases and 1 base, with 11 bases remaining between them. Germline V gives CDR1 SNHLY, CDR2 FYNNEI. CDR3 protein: CASSARANSYNEQFF. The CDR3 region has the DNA TGTGCCAGCAGTGCCCGAGCAAATTCCTACAATGAGCAGTTCTTC.

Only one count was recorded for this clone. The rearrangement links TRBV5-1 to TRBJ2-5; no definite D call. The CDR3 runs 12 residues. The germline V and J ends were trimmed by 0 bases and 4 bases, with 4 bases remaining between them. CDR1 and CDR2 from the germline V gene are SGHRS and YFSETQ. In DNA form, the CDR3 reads TGCGCCAGCAGCTTGGAGCTAGAGACCCAGTACTTC. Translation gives CASSLELETQYF. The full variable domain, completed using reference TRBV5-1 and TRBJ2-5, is KAGVTQTPRYLIKTRGQQVTLSCSPISGHRSVSWYQQTPGQGLQFLFEYFSETQRNKGNFPGRFSGRQFSNSRSEMNVSTLELGDSALYLCASSLELETQYFGPGTRLLVL.

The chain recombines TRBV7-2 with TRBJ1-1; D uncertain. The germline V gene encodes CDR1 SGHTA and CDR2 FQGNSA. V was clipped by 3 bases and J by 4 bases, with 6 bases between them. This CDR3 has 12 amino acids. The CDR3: CASSLLGTEAFF. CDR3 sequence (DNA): TGTGCCAGCAGCTTGCTAGGCACTGAAGCTTTCTTT.

The CDR3, as DNA: TGTGCCAGCAGCCCCACTAGCGGGAGAGACTACAATGAGCAGTTCTTC. As protein: CASSPTSGRDYNEQFF. The V and J genes are TRBV3-1 (or the pseudogene TRBV3-2) and TRBJ2-1; 11 bases are a match to TRBD2. The CDR3 totals 16 residues. The ends lost 4 bases at V and 3 bases at J; junction bases unmatched: 5. The germline V gene has CDR1 LGHDT and CDR2 YNNKEL (reference sequence).